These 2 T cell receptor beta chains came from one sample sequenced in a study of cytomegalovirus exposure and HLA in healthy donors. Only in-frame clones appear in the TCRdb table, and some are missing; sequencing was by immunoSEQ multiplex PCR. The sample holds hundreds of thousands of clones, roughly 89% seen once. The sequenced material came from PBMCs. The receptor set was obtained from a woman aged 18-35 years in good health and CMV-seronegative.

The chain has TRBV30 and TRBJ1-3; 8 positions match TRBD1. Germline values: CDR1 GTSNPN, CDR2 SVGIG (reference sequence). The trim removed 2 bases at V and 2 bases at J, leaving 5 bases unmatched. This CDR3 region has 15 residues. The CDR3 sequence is CAWSPPGQAGNTIYF. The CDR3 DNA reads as TGTGCCTGGAGTCCGCCGGGACAGGCTGGAAACACCATATATTTT.

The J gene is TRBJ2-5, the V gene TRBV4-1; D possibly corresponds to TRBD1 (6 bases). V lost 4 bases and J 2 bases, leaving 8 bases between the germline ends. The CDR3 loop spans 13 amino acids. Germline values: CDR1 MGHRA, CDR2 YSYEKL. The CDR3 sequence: CASSPQGQETQYF. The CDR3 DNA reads TGCGCCAGCAGCCCACAGGGACAAGAGACCCAGTACTTC.